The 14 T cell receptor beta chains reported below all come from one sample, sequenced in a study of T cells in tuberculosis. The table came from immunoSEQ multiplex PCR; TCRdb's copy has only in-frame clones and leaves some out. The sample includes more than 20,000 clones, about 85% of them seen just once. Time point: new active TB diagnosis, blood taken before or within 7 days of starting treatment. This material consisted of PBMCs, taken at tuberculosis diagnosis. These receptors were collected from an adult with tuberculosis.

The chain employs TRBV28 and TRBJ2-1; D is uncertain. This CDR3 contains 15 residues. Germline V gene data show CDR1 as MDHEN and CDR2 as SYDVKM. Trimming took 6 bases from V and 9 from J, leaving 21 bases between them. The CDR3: CASRYIGPGPFEQFF. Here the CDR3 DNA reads TGTGCCAGCAGATACATTGGGCCTGGGCCATTTGAGCAGTTCTTC.

The chain's CDR3 is CASSPTGTVKLFF. CDR3 sequence (DNA): TGTGCCAGCAGTCCGACAGGGACGGTAAAACTGTTTTTT. The chain couples TRBV27 to TRBJ1-4, with 7 bases identical to TRBD1. The V gene's germline CDR1 is MNHEY and CDR2 SMNVEV (reference sequence). After removal of 5 bases from V and 10 bases from J, the junction contained 7 bases not matched to a gene. This CDR3 region has 13 residues.

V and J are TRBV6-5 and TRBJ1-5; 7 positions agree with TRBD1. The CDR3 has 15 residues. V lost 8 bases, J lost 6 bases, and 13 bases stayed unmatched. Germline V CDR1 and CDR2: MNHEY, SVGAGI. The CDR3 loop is CASGRTGSIGQPQHF. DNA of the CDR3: TGTGCCAGCGGCCGGACAGGATCCATCGGTCAGCCCCAGCATTTT.

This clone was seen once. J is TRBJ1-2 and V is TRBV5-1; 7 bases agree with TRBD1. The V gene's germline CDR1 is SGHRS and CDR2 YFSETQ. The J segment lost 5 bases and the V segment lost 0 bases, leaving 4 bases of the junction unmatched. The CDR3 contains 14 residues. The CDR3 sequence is CASSLGGQLYGYTF. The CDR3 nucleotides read TGCGCCAGCAGCTTGGGGGGACAGTTATATGGCTACACCTTC.

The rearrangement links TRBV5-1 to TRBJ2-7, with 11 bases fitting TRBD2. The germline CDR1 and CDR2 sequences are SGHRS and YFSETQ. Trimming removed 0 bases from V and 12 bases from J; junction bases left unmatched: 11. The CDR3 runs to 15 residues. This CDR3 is CASSLELAGASGMYF. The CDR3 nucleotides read TGCGCCAGCAGCTTGGAACTAGCGGGAGCGTCCGGTATGTACTTC. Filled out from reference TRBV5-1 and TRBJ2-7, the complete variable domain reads KAGVTQTPRYLIKTRGQQVTLSCSPISGHRSVSWYQQTPGQGLQFLFEYFSETQRNKGNFPGRFSGRQFSNSRSEMNVSTLELGDSALYLCASSLELAGASGMYFGPGTRLTVT.

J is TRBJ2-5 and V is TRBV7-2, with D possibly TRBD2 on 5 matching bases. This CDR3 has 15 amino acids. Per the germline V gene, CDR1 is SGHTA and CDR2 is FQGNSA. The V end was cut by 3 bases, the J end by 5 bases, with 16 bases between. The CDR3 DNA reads TGTGCCAGCAGCTTTACCAGGACTTCCCCGGAGACCCAGTACTTC. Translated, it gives CASSFTRTSPETQYF.

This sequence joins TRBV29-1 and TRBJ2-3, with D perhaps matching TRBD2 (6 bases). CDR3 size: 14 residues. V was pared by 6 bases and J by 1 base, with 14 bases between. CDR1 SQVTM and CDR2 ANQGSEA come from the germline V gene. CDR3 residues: CSVMGGKGTDTQYF. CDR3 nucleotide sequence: TGCAGCGTGATGGGCGGGAAGGGCACAGATACGCAGTATTTT.

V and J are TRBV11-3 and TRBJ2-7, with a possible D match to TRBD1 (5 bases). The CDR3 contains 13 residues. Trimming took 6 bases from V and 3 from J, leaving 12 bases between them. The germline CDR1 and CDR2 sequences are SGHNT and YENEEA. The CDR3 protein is CASSRGQVYEQYF. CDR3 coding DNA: TGTGCCAGCAGTCGTGGACAAGTCTACGAGCAGTACTTC.

The CDR3 DNA reads TGTGCCAGCAGCCCAAGGACGGGGAAGGACTACGAGCAGTACTTC. Its translation: CASSPRTGKDYEQYF. The chain carries TRBV7-8 and TRBJ2-7, with D possibly being TRBD2 (5 bases). The CDR3 runs 15 residues. Germline V gene lookup returns CDR1 SGHVS and CDR2 FQNEAQ. Trimming took 5 bases from V and 3 from J, leaving 17 bases between them.

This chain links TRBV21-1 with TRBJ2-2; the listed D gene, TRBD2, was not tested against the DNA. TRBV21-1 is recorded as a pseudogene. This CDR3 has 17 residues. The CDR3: CASSKGGAGGETGELFF. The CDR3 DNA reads TGTGCCAGCAGCAAAGGAGGAGCGGGGGGAGAGACCGGGGAGCTGTTTTTT.

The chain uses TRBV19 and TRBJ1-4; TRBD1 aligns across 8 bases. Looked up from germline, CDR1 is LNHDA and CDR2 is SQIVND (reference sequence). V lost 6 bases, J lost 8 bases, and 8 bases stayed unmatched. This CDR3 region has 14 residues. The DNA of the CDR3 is TGTGCCAGTAGCACCGACAGGGGAGGCGAAAAACTGTTTTTT. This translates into CASSTDRGGEKLFF.

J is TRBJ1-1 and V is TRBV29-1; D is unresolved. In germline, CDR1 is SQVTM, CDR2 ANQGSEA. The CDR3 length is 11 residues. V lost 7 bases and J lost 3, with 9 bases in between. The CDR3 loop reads CSAVGDTEAFF. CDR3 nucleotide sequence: TGCAGCGCAGTGGGAGACACTGAAGCTTTCTTT.

CDR3 sequence: CASSLQAGSYEQYF. The CDR3 nucleotides read TGTGCCAGCAGCTTACAGGCGGGATCCTACGAGCAGTACTTC. The V and J genes are TRBV13 and TRBJ2-7; D is possibly TRBD2 (6 bases). The CDR3 sequence is 14 residues long. Germline values: CDR1 PRHDT, CDR2 FYEKMQ (reference sequence). The germline V and J ends were trimmed by 2 bases and 1 base, with 9 bases remaining between them.

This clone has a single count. CDR3 residues: CASSLEYGDTQYF. The DNA of the CDR3 is TGTGCCAGCAGCTTAGAGTACGGGGATACGCAGTATTTT. The chain uses TRBV11-2 and TRBJ2-3; no clear D. Germline-derived CDR1 and CDR2 are SGHAT and FQNNGV. With 0 bases removed from V and 6 bases from J, the gap between germline ends came to 7 bases. The CDR3 runs 13 residues.